These 4 T cell receptor beta chains were sequenced from one sample in a study of blood T cell repertoires in COVID-19 (dated by TCRdb to the early 2020s). Library preparation was by the immunoSEQ multiplex PCR assay. TCRdb provides this immuneACCESS table in a form limited to in-frame rearrangements. Some clones are lacking; in checked studies, under half of them reflect an unresolved V gene, and why the rest are absent is not known. The sample table holds roughly 500,000 clones, of which approximately 90% were seen once. The ten largest clones add up to 6.5% to 9.5% of the sample. Sequenced material: PBMCs or T cells enriched from blood (not recorded which). All receptors derive from a woman in her sixties who had recovered from COVID-19.

This sequence joins TRBV9 and TRBJ1-3; the D is unclear. Germline values: CDR1 SGDLS, CDR2 YYNGEE. V lost 4 bases and J lost 0, with 11 bases in between. The CDR3 totals 15 residues. The CDR3 DNA reads TGTGCCAGCAGCCCACTCTCGGTCTCTGGAAACACCATATATTTT. It translates to CASSPLSVSGNTIYF.

V is TRBV29-1 and J is TRBJ2-1; a possible D gene is TRBD2 (5 bases). Trimming took off 4 bases at V and 9 bases at J, with 13 bases between the two ends. CDR1 and CDR2 from the germline V gene are SQVTM and ANQGSEA. The CDR3 extends over 12 amino acids. The DNA for the CDR3 is TGCAGCGTTGCCCGGCTAGCAGGTGAGCAGTTCTTC. Amino acids: CSVARLAGEQFF.

The J gene is TRBJ1-5, the V gene TRBV7-2; 7 bases fit TRBD1. Trimming at V came to 6 bases and at J to 3 bases, leaving 5 bases not matched to a gene. The CDR3 runs 14 residues. Germline CDR1 is SGHTA and CDR2 is FQGNSA. CDR3 in amino acids: CASSSQGPNQPQHF. CDR3 DNA: TGTGCCAGCAGTTCACAGGGGCCCAATCAGCCCCAGCATTTT.

The rearrangement joins TRBV30 to TRBJ1-2; tentatively, D is TRBD1 (5 bases). Germline assignment: CDR1 GTSNPN and CDR2 SVGIG (reference sequence). The CDR3 sequence is 13 residues long. V was trimmed by 2 bases and J by 3 bases, leaving 10 bases between them. The CDR3 DNA sequence: TGTGCCTGGAGTAGTCAGGGATACTATGGCTACACCTTC. It yields the protein CAWSSQGYYGYTF.